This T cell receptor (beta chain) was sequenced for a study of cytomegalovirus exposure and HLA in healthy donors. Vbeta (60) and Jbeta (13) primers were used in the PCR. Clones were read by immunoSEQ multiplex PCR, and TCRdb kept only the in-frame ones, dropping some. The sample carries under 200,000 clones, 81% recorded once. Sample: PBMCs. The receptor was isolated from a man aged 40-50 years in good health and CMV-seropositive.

The CDR3: CASHTQSWWDRVCSGANVLTF. In DNA, the CDR3 is TGTGCCAGCCACACACAATCCTGGTGGGACAGGGTTTGCTCTGGGGCCAACGTCCTGACTTTC. The chain combines TRBV19 with TRBJ2-6, with 9 bases aligning to TRBD1. Looked up from germline, CDR1 is LNHDA and CDR2 is SQIVND (reference sequence). The trim removed 9 bases at V and 0 bases at J, leaving 21 bases unmatched. This CDR3 contains 21 residues.